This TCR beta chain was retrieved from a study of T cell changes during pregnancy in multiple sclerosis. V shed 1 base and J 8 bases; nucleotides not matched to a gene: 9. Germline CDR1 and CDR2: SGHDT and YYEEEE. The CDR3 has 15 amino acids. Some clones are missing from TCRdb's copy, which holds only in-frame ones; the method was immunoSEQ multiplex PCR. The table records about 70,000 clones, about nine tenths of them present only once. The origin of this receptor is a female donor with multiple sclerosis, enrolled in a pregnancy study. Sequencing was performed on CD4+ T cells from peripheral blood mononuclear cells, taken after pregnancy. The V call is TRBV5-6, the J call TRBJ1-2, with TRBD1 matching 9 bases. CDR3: CASSLPGTGTLGYTF. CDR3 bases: TGTGCCAGCAGCTTGCCCGGGACAGGGACTCTCGGCTACACCTTC.